Sequencing of this T cell receptor (beta chain) was carried out in a study of CD8+ T cells in alopecia areata. Study findings and constraints: Normal skin's resident alphabeta T cells are also sequenced in scalp samples. Elevated clonality characterized lesional scalp relative to normal scalp, particularly in alopecia totalis/universalis.

The treatment here: oral pan-JAK inhibitor, 5-10 mg twice daily. Both CD4+ and CD8+ T cells were separated by sorting PBMCs. The CDR3 loop spans 16 amino acids. The germline V gene has CDR1 MGHRA and CDR2 YSYEKL. RNA was isolated and reverse transcribed to cDNA, the sequencing template. The method was immunoSEQ multiplex PCR; TCRdb's version includes in-frame clones alone and lacks a portion of them. The table shows about 190,000 clones, with just under 65% occurring only once. With respect to this clone: The antigen is undetermined. One end of the junction is discordant with germline, which a read error may explain.

The sample here was CD4+ T cells sorted from blood, taken between weeks 49 and 50, from a patient treated with tofacitinib. The clonotype was recovered from a human donor with alopecia areata. V is TRBV4-1 and J is TRBJ2-3, with unresolved D. CDR3 sequence: CASSLLGPSVTHTQYF. CDR3 DNA: TGCGCCAGCAGTCTCCTAGGGCCCTCCGTCACACATACGCAGTATTTT.